This TCR beta chain came from a study of shared clonotypes between healthy human individuals. Findings and limits, study-wide: Measured sharing among donors was expected to vary with sequencing depth. Richness estimates generally favored naive over memory subsets.

For this clone: The antigen is undetermined.

CDR1 is SGHRS and CDR2 is YFSETQ in the germline V gene. Trimming left V 4 bases short and J 5 bases short, with 14 bases between. This CDR3 is 14 amino acids long. Across several immunoSEQ plates, the genomic DNA of each subset was split evenly. The method was immunoSEQ multiplex PCR; TCRdb's version includes in-frame clones alone and lacks a portion of them. The sample contains 2 million to 2.5 million clones, 90% to 95% of which appear only once. This TCR derives from a young man in good health. Some clones in this sample may be carry-over from other donors' samples. The rearrangement joins TRBV5-1 to TRBJ2-3; D gene unclear. The sequenced sample was naive CD4+ T cells from PBMCs. The subset here: CD45RA+ positively selected. In DNA, the CDR3 is TGCGCCAGCAGCAAGTGGGGAAGTGAAGATACGCAGTATTTT. Translation: CASSKWGSEDTQYF.